This T cell receptor beta chain was captured in a study of beta chain features in type 1 diabetes. This clone was detected only a few times. The antigen is unknown. Whole-study findings and limits: Shortening that was moderate but significant affected the TCRB CDR3s of Type 1 diabetes patients in all four CD4+ subsets. Compared to healthy donors, patients appeared to have naive, central memory and Treg TCRB repertoires that were more alike.

CDR3 length: 14 amino acids. With 4 bases removed from V and 4 bases from J, the gap between germline ends came to 13 bases. CDR1 and CDR2 from the germline V gene are SNHLY and FYNNEI. The study reverse transcribed the entire isolated RNA, so it sequenced expressed TCRB transcripts. Profiling relied on immunoSEQ multiplex PCR, and the TCRdb table lists in-frame clones only, not all of them. Here the sample spans 160,000 or so clones, around 8.4% being singletons. This chain uses TRBV2 with TRBJ1-2; possibly TRBD1 for D (6 bases). The clonotype comes from a woman aged 18 to 35 with type 1 diabetes. The sequencing sample was made of central memory CD4+ T cells from blood. The chain's CDR3 is CASSGQQGGYGYTF. CDR3 coding DNA: TGTGCCAGCAGTGGGCAACAGGGTGGCTATGGCTACACCTTC.